This passage covers 8 T cell receptor beta chains from one sample sequenced in a study of lymphopenia after photon versus proton radiotherapy. Here immunoSEQ multiplex PCR was the method, and the copy in TCRdb shows in-frame clones only, minus some. Here the sample spans 35,000 to 45,000 clones, approximately 83% being singletons. The source was peripheral blood, collected from a patient treated with proton-based radiotherapy. The receptor set was obtained from a woman in her 70s with pancreatic cancer.

This clone has more than one count but fewer than ten. The chain employs TRBV15 and TRBJ1-1, with 7 bases aligning to TRBD1. V lost 4 bases, J lost 4 bases, and 9 bases stayed unmatched. The CDR3 runs 15 residues. The germline gives CDR1 LNHNV, CDR2 YYDKDF (reference sequence). The CDR3 DNA follows: TGTGCCACCAGCATACGACAGGGCGTCGGCACTGAAGCTTTCTTT. Translating it yields CATSIRQGVGTEAFF.

V and J are TRBV7-3 and TRBJ2-5, with D hard to call. Between the trimmed V and J ends, which lost 5 bases and 1 base, there was a span of 11 bases. This CDR3 comprises 14 residues. Germline-derived CDR1 and CDR2 are SGHTA and FQGTGA. CDR3 sequence: CASSPDGSQETQYF. CDR3 nucleotides: TGTGCCAGCAGCCCAGACGGGTCCCAAGAGACCCAGTACTTC. The full variable domain, with the rest looked up from reference TRBV7-3 and TRBJ2-5, is GAGVSQTPSNKVTEKGKYVELRCDPISGHTALYWYRQSLGQGPEFLIYFQGTGAADDSGLPNDRFFAVRPEGSVSTLKIQRTERGDSAVYLCASSPDGSQETQYFGPGTRLLVL.

V is TRBV7-6 and J is TRBJ2-7, with D tentatively TRBD2 (6 bases). Between the trimmed V and J ends, which lost 5 bases and 4 bases, there was a span of 15 bases. This CDR3 spans 14 amino acids. CDR1 SGHVS and CDR2 FNYEAQ come from the germline V gene. DNA of the CDR3: TGTGCCAGCAGCACACATAGCGGAGCATACGAGCAGTACTTC. This sequence encodes CASSTHSGAYEQYF.

This chain links TRBV6-1 with TRBJ2-1; 8 bases fit TRBD2. Per the germline V gene, CDR1 is MNHNS and CDR2 is SASEGT. The CDR3 is 14 amino acids. J gave up 1 base and V 7 bases, and 3 bases lay outside the gene matches. The CDR3 DNA sequence: TGTGCCAGCACTACTAGCGGATCCTACAATGAGCAGTTCTTC. Translating it yields CASTTSGSYNEQFF.

The rearrangement uses TRBV4-2 and TRBJ2-3; tentatively, D is TRBD2 (5 bases). Germline CDR1 is LGHNA and CDR2 is YNFKEQ. Trimming stripped 1 base from V and 0 bases from J, with 11 bases between. This CDR3 comprises 16 residues. CDR3 residues: CASSQGKGGSTDTQYF. In DNA form, the CDR3 reads TGTGCCAGCAGCCAAGGAAAAGGCGGGAGCACAGATACGCAGTATTTT.

There are a few counts of this clone. This rearrangement joins TRBV6-1 to TRBJ1-3; the match to TRBD1 covers 9 bases. V trimming: 6 bases; J trimming: 3 bases; junction bases outside the gene matches: 6. This CDR3 comprises 15 residues. Germline lookup yields CDR1 MNHNS and CDR2 SASEGT. The CDR3 spells CASSATGGGGNTIYF. CDR3 nucleotide sequence: TGTGCCAGCAGCGCAACAGGGGGCGGTGGAAACACCATATATTTT.

This CDR3 is CASSSGTAKTQYF. In nucleotides, the CDR3 is TGTGCCAGCAGCTCCGGGACAGCCAAGACCCAGTACTTC. The chain has TRBV7-3 and TRBJ2-5; 7 bases are a match to TRBD1. CDR1 SGHTA and CDR2 FQGTGA come from the germline V gene. V gave up 4 bases and J gave up 6 bases; unmatched junction bases: 5. This CDR3 has 13 residues.

Here the CDR3 reads CASSGSGGRKETQYF. The CDR3, as DNA: TGTGCCAGCAGTGGTAGCGGGGGACGCAAAGAGACCCAGTACTTC. J is TRBJ2-5 and V is TRBV28; TRBD2 aligns across 9 bases. Germline V gene lookup returns CDR1 MDHEN and CDR2 SYDVKM. The CDR3 totals 15 residues. V lost 5 bases, J lost 3 bases, and 7 bases stayed unmatched.